These 28 T cell receptor beta chains share one sample of origin, sequenced in a study of T cell changes during pregnancy in multiple sclerosis. Method: immunoSEQ multiplex PCR; TCRdb's copy keeps in-frame clones and lacks some. The data show roughly 88,000 clones, under 95% seen once. The sequences come from peripheral blood, collected in the first trimester of pregnancy. The source of these receptors is a female donor with multiple sclerosis, enrolled in a pregnancy study.

The chain uses TRBV10-2 and TRBJ2-1; TRBD1 matches 10 bases. This CDR3 has 17 amino acids. Trimming removed 2 bases from V and 7 bases from J; junction bases left unmatched: 11. CDR1 WSHSY and CDR2 SAAADI come from the germline V gene. CDR3 DNA: TGCGCCAGCAGTGAGCCCCGGACAGGGGGGTATTTTAATGAGCAGTTCTTC. The encoded protein is CASSEPRTGGYFNEQFF.

V and J are TRBV28 and TRBJ2-5; D is possibly TRBD2 (5 bases). Germline CDR1 MDHEN, CDR2 SYDVKM. The CDR3 extends over 15 amino acids. Trimming stripped 5 bases from V and 0 bases from J, with 13 bases between. For the CDR3, the DNA is TGTGCCAGCAGTAACGGAGGTCGCTACCAAGAGACCCAGTACTTC. As protein: CASSNGGRYQETQYF.

This clone was seen just once. The CDR3 loop reads CASSLSTSASYEQYF. The DNA of the CDR3 is TGTGCCAGCAGCCTGTCGACCAGCGCCTCCTACGAGCAGTACTTC. The chain couples TRBV4-2 to TRBJ2-7; D gene unclear. The CDR3 totals 15 residues. Germline-derived CDR1 and CDR2 are LGHNA and YNFKEQ. V was pared by 4 bases and J by 0 bases, with 13 bases between.

V usage is TRBV19 and J usage is TRBJ2-2; 9 nucleotides line up with TRBD1. CDR1 is LNHDA and CDR2 is SQIVND in the germline V gene (reference sequence). This CDR3 has 16 residues. V was pared by 5 bases and J by 2 bases, with 6 bases of the junction left unmatched. CDR3 in DNA: TGTGCCAGTAGTTATACAGGGGGCCCCAACACCGGGGAGCTGTTTTTT. As protein: CASSYTGGPNTGELFF.

The V call is TRBV11-2, the J call TRBJ2-3, with D unresolved. This CDR3 comprises 13 residues. From germline, CDR1 is SGHAT and CDR2 FQNNGV. Trimming left V 1 base short and J 2 bases short, with 4 bases between. CDR3: CASSLGATDTQYF. The CDR3 DNA is TGTGCCAGCAGCTTAGGGGCCACAGATACGCAGTATTTT.

This chain uses TRBV5-1 with TRBJ2-5; 7 bases line up with TRBD2. The trim removed 1 base at V and 2 bases at J, leaving 5 bases unmatched. The germline V gene has CDR1 SGHRS and CDR2 YFSETQ. The CDR3 runs to 15 residues. Here the CDR3 DNA reads TGCGCCAGCAGCTTGCTCGCGGGAGATCAAGAGACCCAGTACTTC. Translation: CASSLLAGDQETQYF.

V gene TRBV7-9 combines with J gene TRBJ2-3; possible D gene TRBD2, 6 bases. V dropped 5 bases and J dropped 1 base, with 13 bases sitting between them. Germline V gene sequence: CDR1 SEHNR, CDR2 FQNEAQ (reference sequence). The CDR3 has 15 residues. CDR3 loop: CASSLGTLGTDTQYF. CDR3 DNA sequence: TGTGCCAGCAGCCTTGGGACTCTAGGCACAGATACGCAGTATTTT.

The V gene is TRBV13, the J gene TRBJ2-1; TRBD2 agrees at 8 bases. V shed 5 bases, J shed 0 bases, and the junction held 3 bases outside the gene matches. The length of the CDR3 is 15 residues. Germline loops: CDR1 PRHDT, CDR2 FYEKMQ (reference sequence). The CDR3 is CASSQSGSSYNEQFF. The CDR3 DNA reads as TGTGCCAGCAGCCAAAGCGGGAGCTCCTACAATGAGCAGTTCTTC.

The chain is built from TRBV2 and TRBJ2-1, with 10 positions matching TRBD2. This CDR3 region has 16 residues. The V segment lost 3 bases and the J segment 4 bases; nucleotides outside the gene matches: 6. From germline, CDR1 is SNHLY and CDR2 FYNNEI. The DNA for the CDR3 is TGTGCCAGCAGTGATACGACTAGCGGGCCGTACAATGAGCAGTTCTTC. Translating gives CASSDTTSGPYNEQFF.

The gene calls are TRBV7-2 and TRBJ2-1; 10 positions agree with TRBD2. Germline V gene data show CDR1 as SGHTA and CDR2 as FQGNSA. The CDR3 contains 16 residues. V lost 5 bases and J lost 2; bases outside the gene matches: 6. The CDR3 here is CASSPSLAGAYNEQFF. The CDR3 bases are TGTGCCAGCAGCCCTAGCCTAGCGGGAGCCTACAATGAGCAGTTCTTC.

The J gene is TRBJ2-3, the V gene TRBV5-1; D is possibly TRBD2 (5 bases). The length of the CDR3 is 16 residues. V was cut by 4 bases and J by 0 bases, with 15 bases left in between. Germline V gives CDR1 SGHRS, CDR2 YFSETQ. The CDR3 sequence is CASSPGITHSTDTQYF. The CDR3 DNA is TGCGCCAGCAGCCCGGGAATAACCCACAGCACAGATACGCAGTATTTT. Complete variable domain (other parts from reference TRBV5-1 and TRBJ2-3): KAGVTQTPRYLIKTRGQQVTLSCSPISGHRSVSWYQQTPGQGLQFLFEYFSETQRNKGNFPGRFSGRQFSNSRSEMNVSTLELGDSALYLCASSPGITHSTDTQYFGPGTRLTVL.

The chain links TRBV19 to TRBJ1-1; D is undetermined. The CDR3 consists of 12 residues. Per the germline V gene, CDR1 is LNHDA and CDR2 is SQIVND (reference sequence). V dropped 6 bases and J dropped 6 bases, with 11 bases sitting between them. In DNA, the CDR3 is TGTGCCAGTAGAACGAGCGCGGCTGAAGCTTTCTTT. Amino acids: CASRTSAAEAFF.

This chain connects TRBV7-9 to TRBJ2-2; the D gene is possibly TRBD2 (6 bases). V was cut by 2 bases and J by 1 base, with 8 bases left in between. The CDR3 sequence is 15 residues long. Germline CDR1 SEHNR, CDR2 FQNEAQ (reference sequence). The CDR3 reads CASSLSGENTGELFF. CDR3 DNA: TGTGCCAGCAGCTTATCGGGAGAGAACACCGGGGAGCTGTTTTTT.

This sequence joins TRBV19 and TRBJ2-1; 7 positions agree with TRBD2. CDR3 size: 14 residues. Germline values: CDR1 LNHDA, CDR2 SQIVND (reference sequence). V trimming: 5 bases; J trimming: 6 bases; junction bases outside the gene matches: 7. CDR3 sequence (DNA): TGTGCCAGTAGTCGTCCGGGGGGTAGCAATGAGCAGTTCTTC. Residues: CASSRPGGSNEQFF.

This CDR3 is CASSSTAEDRGFYEQYF. CDR3 DNA sequence: TGTGCCAGCAGCTCTACCGCCGAGGACAGGGGCTTCTACGAGCAGTACTTC. The chain is built from TRBV7-9 and TRBJ2-7; 9 positions agree with TRBD1. Germline CDR1 is SEHNR and CDR2 is FQNEAQ (reference sequence). Trimming took 4 bases from V and 3 from J; bases not matched to a gene: 13. This CDR3 region has 17 residues.

J is TRBJ2-6 and V is TRBV5-4, with 7 bases identical to TRBD2. This CDR3 is built from 20 residues. Germline CDR1 is SGHNT and CDR2 is YYREEE (reference sequence). Trimming cost V 6 bases and J 0 bases; bases outside gene matches: 18. The CDR3 spells CASNHRGVGASISGANVLTF. The CDR3 DNA sequence: TGTGCCAGCAACCACCGGGGGGTAGGGGCCTCCATCTCTGGGGCCAACGTCCTGACTTTC.

V gene TRBV19 combines with J gene TRBJ1-1; the D gene is possibly TRBD1 (6 bases). CDR3 length: 15 residues. Germline assignment: CDR1 LNHDA and CDR2 SQIVND (reference sequence). The V gene lost 9 bases and the J gene lost 0 bases, with 17 bases spanning the gap. The CDR3 bases are TGTGCCAGCCACCGGGAGGGGGGAATGAACACTGAAGCTTTCTTT. Translated: CASHREGGMNTEAFF.

The chain joins TRBV5-8 to TRBJ1-2; 7 bases are a match to TRBD1. V gave up 0 bases and J gave up 1 base; unmatched junction bases: 3. Germline V gene lookup returns CDR1 SGHTS and CDR2 YDEGEE. This CDR3 has 15 amino acids. The CDR3 is CASSLGQGDNYGYTF. For the CDR3, the DNA is TGTGCCAGCAGCTTGGGACAGGGCGATAACTATGGCTACACCTTC. The whole variable domain, filled in from reference TRBV5-8 and TRBJ1-2, reads EAGVTQSPTHLIKTRGQQATLRCSPISGHTSVYWYQQALGLGLQFLLWYDEGEERNRGNFPPRFSGRQFPNYSSELNVNALELEDSALYLCASSLGQGDNYGYTFGSGTRLTVV.

The sample holds one count of this clone. The chain links TRBV5-1 to TRBJ2-5, with TRBD1 matching over 12 bases. The CDR3 sequence is 18 residues long. Trimming at V came to 4 bases and at J to 3 bases, leaving 13 bases not matched to a gene. CDR1 SGHRS and CDR2 YFSETQ come from the germline V gene. This CDR3 reads CASSKWDRGRRGEETQYF. DNA of the CDR3: TGCGCCAGCAGCAAATGGGACAGGGGGCGGCGGGGAGAAGAGACCCAGTACTTC.

The rearrangement uses TRBV10-3 and TRBJ1-2; 12 nucleotides align to TRBD1. CDR1 is ENHRY, CDR2 SYGVKD, per germline. Trimming removed 6 bases from V and 8 bases from J; junction bases left unmatched: 10. CDR3 length equals 15 residues. In DNA, the CDR3 is TGTGCCATCAGCGAGGCCGGGACAGGGGGCCTCGGCTACACCTTC. Encoded protein: CAISEAGTGGLGYTF.

The chain employs TRBV27 and TRBJ1-5; 7 bases fit TRBD1. Germline lookup yields CDR1 MNHEY and CDR2 SMNVEV (reference sequence). Unmatched junction bases numbered 7, after V lost 6 bases and J lost 2 bases. This CDR3 region has 15 residues. DNA of the CDR3: TGTGCCAGCAGCTCAAGGGGGCTCGGCAATCAGCCCCAGCATTTT. As protein: CASSSRGLGNQPQHF.

This sequence joins TRBV12-5 and TRBJ1-1, with D perhaps TRBD1 (5 bases). This CDR3 has 13 residues. Trimming removed 7 bases at V and 3 bases at J, with 12 bases between. Germline lookup yields CDR1 LGHNT and CDR2 FRNRAP. The CDR3 DNA reads as TGTGCTAGTGCCGATACAGGTGACACTGAAGCTTTCTTT. It translates to CASADTGDTEAFF.

The chain has TRBV5-1 and TRBJ2-7; D unresolved. Deletions cut 0 bases from V and 6 bases from J, with 7 bases between. Germline CDR1 is SGHRS and CDR2 is YFSETQ. The CDR3 totals 12 residues. The CDR3 region is CASSLAGAEQYF. The CDR3 DNA sequence: TGCGCCAGCAGCTTGGCAGGCGCCGAGCAGTACTTC.

The genes are TRBV7-2 and TRBJ2-7, with TRBD2 matching 9 bases. CDR1 SGHTA and CDR2 FQGNSA come from the germline V gene. The CDR3 is 14 amino acids. The trim removed 3 bases at V and 2 bases at J, leaving 2 bases unmatched. The CDR3 nucleotides read TGTGCCAGCAGCTTTAGCGGGAGTACCTACGAGCAGTACTTC. It is translated as CASSFSGSTYEQYF.

This chain links TRBV6-6 with TRBJ1-2; D is possibly TRBD1 (6 bases). The CDR3 is made up of 14 amino acids. Trimming cost V 7 bases and J 3 bases, with 15 bases left between them. The V gene's germline CDR1 is MNHNY and CDR2 SVGAGI (reference sequence). CDR3 region: CASTARGIDYGYTF. In DNA, the CDR3 is TGTGCCAGCACCGCCAGGGGTATCGACTATGGCTACACCTTC.

The chain links TRBV7-9 to TRBJ2-6; 8 bases agree with TRBD1. The J segment lost 0 bases and the V segment lost 1 base, leaving 2 bases of the junction unmatched. The CDR3 runs to 17 residues. Germline lookup yields CDR1 SEHNR and CDR2 FQNEAQ (reference sequence). DNA for the CDR3: TGTGCCAGCAGCTTAGGGGACAGGTTCTCTGGGGCCAACGTCCTGACTTTC. Its protein product is CASSLGDRFSGANVLTF. Filled out from reference TRBV7-9 and TRBJ2-6, the complete variable domain reads DTGVSQNPRHKITKRGQNVTFRCDPISEHNRLYWYRQTLGQGPEFLTYFQNEAQLEKSRLLSDRFSAERPKGSFSTLEIQRTEQGDSAMYLCASSLGDRFSGANVLTFGAGSRLTVL.

The CDR3 here is CASSINYRGGGWGTEAFF. The CDR3 nucleotides read TGTGCCAGTAGTATTAATTATAGGGGAGGTGGTTGGGGTACTGAAGCTTTCTTT. The rearrangement uses TRBV19 and TRBJ1-1; a weak D match, TRBD1 (5 bases). The CDR3 spans 18 residues. Trimming cost V 3 bases and J 5 bases, with 25 bases left between them. Germline V gene lookup returns CDR1 LNHDA and CDR2 SQIVND (reference sequence). The whole variable domain, filled in from reference TRBV19 and TRBJ1-1, reads DGGITQSPKYLFRKEGQNVTLSCEQNLNHDAMYWYRQDPGQGLRLIYYSQIVNDFQKGDIAEGYSVSREKKESFPLTVTSAQKNPTAFYLCASSINYRGGGWGTEAFFGQGTRLTVV.

V and J are TRBV5-6 and TRBJ2-5, with 10 bases aligning to TRBD2. The J segment lost 4 bases and the V segment lost 3 bases, leaving 9 bases of the junction unmatched. The germline CDR1 and CDR2 sequences are SGHDT and YYEEEE. The CDR3 covers 16 residues. The CDR3 loop is CASSSVGAGGVETQYF. The CDR3 region has the DNA TGTGCCAGCAGCTCGGTAGGAGCGGGAGGGGTAGAGACCCAGTACTTC.